A selection of T cell receptor beta chains follows, all from one sample in a study of STAT5B mutations in CD4+ large granular lymphocyte leukemia. Profiled with immunoSEQ multiplex PCR; TCRdb holds only in-frame clones, not every one. This sample has more than 40,000 clones, with about 80% found just once. The sample consisted of CD4+ T cells from blood buffy coats. These receptors came from a human donor in good health. Both conserved end residues are part of each CDR3. The D gene is left open where the match is weak. Clone size is stated in some rows and not others, as once, few, many or a class when expanded.

>TRBJ2-1|NA|TRBV7-3|NA
CASSLGGGAVYNEQFF
TGTGCCAGCAGCTTAGGTGGCGGGGCGGTCTACAATGAGCAGTTCTTC
>TRBJ1-1|NA|TRBV9|NA
CASSVGDTVNTEAFF
TGTGCCAGCAGCGTAGGAGACACCGTGAACACTGAAGCTTTCTTT
>TRBJ2-3|NA|TRBV11-3|TRBD2
CASSSGSTDTQYF
TGTGCCAGCAGTAGCGGGAGCACAGATACGCAGTATTTT
>TRBJ2-3|NA|TRBV29-1|NA
CSGQVPDTQYF
TGCAGCGGACAGGTCCCAGATACGCAGTATTTT
>TRBJ1-2|NA|TRBV12-5|TRBD1
CASGIGQVDGYTF
TGTGCTAGTGGCATCGGACAGGTCGACGGCTACACCTTC
>TRBJ2-3|NA|TRBV5-4|NA
CASSSYGTFKPRYF
TGTGCCAGCAGCTCCTATGGGACATTCAAACCCAGGTATTTT
>TRBJ2-2|once|TRBV4-2|TRBD2
CASSQGTSGGRELFF
TGTGCCAGCAGCCAAGGGACTAGCGGGGGTCGGGAGCTGTTTTTT
>TRBJ1-6|NA|TRBV11-1|NA
CASSLGSSYNSPLHF
TGTGCCAGCAGCTTAGGGAGCTCCTATAATTCACCCCTCCACTTT
>TRBJ2-6|once|TRBV9|TRBD2
CASSAPTWAGDSGANVLTF
TGTGCCAGCAGCGCCCCCACTTGGGCGGGGGACTCTGGGGCCAACGTCCTGACTTTC
>TRBJ1-1|NA|TRBV5-4|NA
CASSLSLMSTANTEAFF
TGTGCCAGCAGCTTGTCCCTAATGAGTACTGCGAACACTGAAGCTTTCTTT
>TRBJ2-3|NA|TRBV19|TRBD1
CASSWTGEDTQYF
TGTGCCAGTAGTTGGACAGGGGAAGATACGCAGTATTTT
>TRBJ2-1|NA|TRBV6-1|NA
CASSGSGTRGNEQFF
TGTGCCAGCAGTGGCTCCGGGACCAGGGGCAATGAGCAGTTCTTC
>TRBJ1-1|NA|TRBV29-1|NA
CSVGRHDVAFF
TGCAGCGTTGGACGGCACGATGTAGCTTTCTTT
>TRBJ1-1|NA|TRBV6-6|TRBD1
CASSSRTGGYTEAFF
TGTGCCAGCAGTTCGAGGACAGGGGGGTACACTGAAGCTTTCTTT
>TRBJ1-1|once|TRBV5-6|NA
CASSLGQRNTEAFF
TGTGCCAGCAGCCTAGGACAGCGGAACACTGAAGCTTTCTTT
>TRBJ2-7|NA|TRBV15|NA
CATRNDLEQYF
TGTGCCACCAGGAATGACTTGGAGCAGTACTTC
>TRBJ2-7|NA|TRBV28|TRBD1
CASRPGTGGPYEQYF
TGTGCCAGCAGACCCGGGACAGGGGGCCCCTACGAGCAGTACTTC
>TRBJ2-2|NA|TRBV30|TRBD1
CAWSPRTGGPIFGELFF
TGTGCCTGGAGTCCGCGGACAGGGGGCCCAATTTTCGGGGAGCTGTTTTTT
>TRBJ2-2|NA|TRBV7-9|TRBD2
CASSSTLAGGPGELFF
TGTGCCAGCAGCTCCACACTAGCGGGAGGGCCTGGGGAGCTGTTTTTT
>TRBJ1-5|once|TRBV30|TRBD1
CAWNMGQHQPQHF
TGTGCCTGGAATATGGGACAGCATCAGCCCCAGCATTTT
>TRBJ2-5|NA|TRBV5-6|TRBD2
CASSDTSGQETQYF
TGTGCCAGCAGCGACACTAGCGGCCAAGAGACCCAGTACTTC
>TRBJ2-7|NA|TRBV5-6|TRBD1
CASSTRGRGPPYEQYF
TGTGCCAGCAGCACCAGGGGGAGAGGTCCCCCCTACGAGCAGTACTTC
>TRBJ2-5|NA|TRBV5-1|NA
CASSLDETQYF
TGCGCCAGCAGCTTGGATGAGACCCAGTACTTC
>TRBJ2-1|NA|TRBV7-9|TRBD2
CASSIPSGGYNEQFF
TGTGCCAGCAGCATACCATCGGGGGGGTACAATGAGCAGTTCTTC
>TRBJ2-7|NA|TRBV5-1|NA
CASSLETTRSYEQYF
TGCGCCAGCAGCTTAGAGACAACTCGATCCTACGAGCAGTACTTC
>TRBJ2-7|NA|TRBV30|NA
CAWSDPDEQYF
TGTGCCTGGAGTGACCCGGACGAGCAGTACTTC
>TRBJ1-1|NA|TRBV2|NA
CASSDPAGAPLTEAFF
TGTGCCAGCAGTGACCCGGCAGGGGCCCCGCTCACTGAAGCTTTCTTT
>TRBJ1-4|NA|TRBV28|TRBD1
CASSYGGQGNEKLFF
TGTGCCAGCAGTTATGGGGGACAGGGGAATGAAAAACTGTTTTTT
>TRBJ1-1|NA|TRBV29-1|NA
CSVGPGRLSNTEAFF
TGCAGCGTTGGCCCTGGAAGACTTTCGAACACTGAAGCTTTCTTT
>TRBJ2-2|NA|TRBV12-5|NA
CASGLVLMPNTGELFF
TGTGCTAGTGGTTTGGTCCTTATGCCGAACACCGGGGAGCTGTTTTTT
>TRBJ2-5|NA|TRBV12-5|NA
CASGLVQETQYF
TGTGCTAGTGGTTTGGTACAAGAGACCCAGTACTTC
>TRBJ2-1|NA|TRBV5-6|NA
CASSFRGVSYNEQFF
TGTGCCAGCAGCTTTCGGGGCGTCTCCTACAATGAGCAGTTCTTC
>TRBJ2-5|NA|TRBV6-6|NA
CASSNTESGETQYF
TGTGCCAGCAGCAACACAGAGTCGGGAGAGACCCAGTACTTC
>TRBJ1-1|once|TRBV7-6|NA
CASSLEPGAQGNTEAFF
TGTGCCAGCAGCTTAGAACCGGGGGCCCAAGGAAACACTGAAGCTTTCTTT
>TRBJ2-3|NA|TRBV7-2|TRBD2
CASSIRLGLAVRADTQYF
TGTGCCAGCAGCATCCGGTTGGGACTAGCGGTACGAGCAGATACGCAGTATTTT
>TRBJ1-1|few|TRBV7-9|NA
CASSSGKDTEAFF
TGTGCCAGCAGCTCAGGGAAAGACACTGAAGCTTTCTTT
>TRBJ1-2|few|TRBV5-6|NA
CASSLGSGADYGYTF
TGTGCCAGCAGCTTGGGATCAGGGGCGGACTATGGCTACACCTTC
>TRBJ1-1|NA|TRBV6-5|NA
CASKGEASGTEAFF
TGTGCCAGCAAAGGAGAGGCCTCGGGGACTGAAGCTTTCTTT
>TRBJ2-2|once|TRBV5-4|TRBD2
CASTRGGYTGELFF
TGTGCCAGCACCCGGGGGGGGTACACCGGGGAGCTGTTTTTT
>TRBJ1-4|NA|TRBV7-3|NA
CASSLGQPNNEKLFF
TGTGCCAGCAGCTTAGGGCAGCCGAATAATGAAAAACTGTTTTTT
>TRBJ2-2|NA|TRBV5-1|TRBD2
CASSPPGLAGTGELFF
TGCGCCAGCAGCCCGCCGGGACTAGCGGGCACCGGGGAGCTGTTTTTT
>TRBJ1-3|NA|TRBV6-1|NA
CASILDGTGNTIYF
TGTGCCAGCATTCTGGACGGGACTGGAAACACCATATATTTT
>TRBJ1-1|NA|TRBV19|TRBD1
CASVDRGTEAFF
TGTGCCAGTGTCGACAGGGGGACTGAAGCTTTCTTT
>TRBJ2-3|few|TRBV9|TRBD1
CASSVQGATDTQYF
TGTGCCAGCAGCGTACAGGGGGCCACAGATACGCAGTATTTT
>TRBJ2-3|NA|TRBV5-1|NA
CASSLGDWYSSTDTQYF
TGCGCCAGCAGCTTGGGGGACTGGTACTCTAGCACAGATACGCAGTATTTT
>TRBJ1-1|NA|TRBV28|NA
CASSSPTGNTEAFF
TGTGCCAGCAGTTCACCGACAGGGAACACTGAAGCTTTCTTT
>TRBJ2-1|NA|TRBV15|TRBD2
CATSSTLGLAGRNEQFF
TGTGCCACCAGCAGCACATTAGGACTAGCGGGACGTAATGAGCAGTTCTTC
>TRBJ2-1|NA|TRBV27|NA
CASSLRSAYNEQFF
TGTGCCAGCAGTTTACGGAGTGCCTACAATGAGCAGTTCTTC
>TRBJ2-5|NA|TRBV19|TRBD2
CASSSRLAGNQETQYF
TGTGCCAGTAGTTCTCGACTAGCGGGAAACCAAGAGACCCAGTACTTC
>TRBJ1-1|NA|TRBV29-1|NA
CSVEHNGGNTEAFF
TGCAGCGTCGAGCACAATGGCGGGAACACTGAAGCTTTCTTT